The 31 T cell receptor beta chains in this list originate from one sample, sequenced in a study of blood T cell repertoires in COVID-19. Profiling relied on immunoSEQ multiplex PCR, and the TCRdb table lists in-frame clones only, not all of them. Of around 260,000 clones detected, around 90% appear once; the ten largest clones hold 1% to 1.3%. The specimen was PBMCs or T cells enriched from blood (not recorded which). The source of these receptors is a young woman who had recovered from COVID-19.

The chain couples TRBV3-1 (or the pseudogene TRBV3-2) to TRBJ2-7, with 7 bases aligning to TRBD1. The CDR3 spans 14 residues. Germline CDR1 LGHDT, CDR2 YNNKEL (reference sequence). The ends lost 4 bases at V and 0 bases at J; junction bases unmatched: 3. In DNA form, the CDR3 reads TGTGCCAGCAGCCCGGGACAGATCTCCTACGAGCAGTACTTC. This sequence encodes CASSPGQISYEQYF.

The chain couples TRBV19 to TRBJ2-1; D possibly corresponds to TRBD1 (7 bases). The V end was cut by 5 bases, the J end by 10 bases, with 24 bases between. CDR3 size: 16 residues. Germline CDR1 is LNHDA and CDR2 is SQIVND (reference sequence). CDR3 sequence reads: CASSRRQGGRRVEQFF. The CDR3 DNA reads as TGTGCCAGTAGTCGAAGACAGGGTGGGAGGAGGGTGGAGCAGTTCTTC.

This clone was observed a handful of times. The chain employs TRBV29-1 and TRBJ2-1; D remains unclear. CDR3 size: 12 residues. The germline V gene encodes CDR1 SQVTM and CDR2 ANQGSEA. V shed 6 bases and J shed 1 base, with 7 bases lying between them. The CDR3: CSVQRSYNEQFF. CDR3 nucleotide sequence: TGCAGCGTCCAGCGTTCCTACAATGAGCAGTTCTTC.

The gene calls are TRBV11-2 and TRBJ1-3; D is perhaps TRBD1 (6 bases). The CDR3 loop spans 14 amino acids. The V gene's germline CDR1 is SGHAT and CDR2 FQNNGV. V lost 2 bases, J lost 6 bases, and 11 bases lay in between. The CDR3 DNA reads as TGTGCCAGCAGCTTAAACAGGGAATTAAACACCATATATTTT. It encodes CASSLNRELNTIYF.

To note about this clone: Other DNA sequences from this sample encode an identical CDR3 as well. The rearrangement joins TRBV5-4 to TRBJ2-3, with D perhaps matching TRBD2 (6 bases). Per the germline V gene, CDR1 is SGHNT and CDR2 is YYREEE (reference sequence). The CDR3 sequence is 13 residues long. V dropped 1 base and J dropped 6 bases, with 9 bases sitting between them. The DNA for the CDR3 is TGTGCCAGCAGCTTGTGGACTACGGATACGCAGTATTTT. This gives the protein CASSLWTTDTQYF.

The J gene is TRBJ2-1, the V gene TRBV4-1, with D unresolved. V was shortened by 3 bases and J by 2 bases, with 11 bases between the two germline ends. CDR3 length: 15 residues. Germline V lookup: CDR1 MGHRA, CDR2 YSYEKL. The CDR3 region has the DNA TGCGCCAGCAGCCATTCCCCGGGTCCCTACAATGAGCAGTTCTTC. Amino acid sequence: CASSHSPGPYNEQFF.

This chain uses TRBV2 with TRBJ1-2; 8 bases map to TRBD1. Germline loops: CDR1 SNHLY, CDR2 FYNNEI. V trimming: 7 bases; J trimming: 6 bases; junction bases outside the gene matches: 16. The CDR3 extends over 16 amino acids. CDR3 DNA sequence: TGTGCCAGCATCAGGACAGGGTGGCGTACTATGGATGGCTACACCTTC. Its protein product is CASIRTGWRTMDGYTF.

The chain couples TRBV13 to TRBJ1-2; a possible D gene is TRBD1 (6 bases). The CDR3 runs to 14 residues. Germline V gene lookup returns CDR1 PRHDT and CDR2 FYEKMQ (reference sequence). Trimming removed 2 bases at V and 4 bases at J, with 11 bases between. The DNA of the CDR3 is TGTGCCAGCAGCTTAAACAGGGCTTCCTATGGCTACACCTTC. As protein: CASSLNRASYGYTF.

This chain links TRBV10-3 with TRBJ2-7; 9 bases align to TRBD1. The CDR3 covers 15 residues. Germline-derived CDR1 and CDR2 are ENHRY and SYGVKD. J was trimmed by 4 bases and V by 3 bases; bases with no gene match: 7. The CDR3 sequence is CAISEFGQGSYEQYF. In DNA, the CDR3 is TGTGCCATCAGTGAATTCGGACAGGGGTCTTACGAGCAGTACTTC.

V gene TRBV3-1 (or the pseudogene TRBV3-2) combines with J gene TRBJ2-2, with 9 bases that match TRBD2. With V trimmed by 0 bases and J by 0 bases, 5 bases remained unmatched. Germline assignment: CDR1 LGHDT and CDR2 YNNKEL (reference sequence). The CDR3 is 18 residues long. The CDR3 bases are TGTGCCAGCAGCCAAGAAGCGGGAGGTCCCCCGAACACCGGGGAGCTGTTTTTT. This encodes CASSQEAGGPPNTGELFF.

As DNA, the CDR3 is TGTGCCACCCGTGGGGGACACCAACGAGATACGCAGTATTTT. Its translation is CATRGGHQRDTQYF. This rearrangement joins TRBV5-8 to TRBJ2-3; maybe TRBD1 (6 bases). Germline loops: CDR1 SGHTS, CDR2 YDEGEE. CDR3 length: 14 amino acids. Trimming left V 9 bases short and J 5 bases short, with 19 bases between.

In its sample, this clone was seen once. The rearrangement joins TRBV10-3 to TRBJ2-1; the D gene is possibly TRBD2 (5 bases). Trimming pared 7 bases from V and 10 bases from J, leaving 11 bases between. The CDR3 extends over 11 amino acids. CDR1 and CDR2 (germline): ENHRY, SYGVKD. The CDR3 here is CAIKSGLEQFF. CDR3 coding DNA: TGTGCCATCAAGAGCGGCCTGGAGCAGTTCTTC.

The gene calls are TRBV6-4 and TRBJ2-1; a weak D match, TRBD2 (6 bases). The length of the CDR3 is 15 residues. Germline V gives CDR1 MRHNA, CDR2 SNTAGT. V was trimmed by 7 bases and J by 0 bases, leaving 13 bases between them. The CDR3 DNA reads as TGTGCCAGCAATCAGGACGGGAGCTCCTACAATGAGCAGTTCTTC. Residues: CASNQDGSSYNEQFF.

The gene calls are TRBV18 and TRBJ2-1; D gene ambiguous. CDR3 length: 13 residues. The germline V and J ends were trimmed by 3 bases and 8 bases, with 11 bases remaining between them. Germline-derived CDR1 and CDR2 are KGHSH and LQKENI. The CDR3 reads CASSPYDRDEQFF. The CDR3 nucleotides read TGTGCCAGCTCACCTTATGATCGCGATGAGCAGTTCTTC.

The V gene is TRBV7-2, the J gene TRBJ1-1; possible D gene TRBD1, 6 bases. Germline V gives CDR1 SGHTA, CDR2 FQGNSA. V lost 5 bases and J 4 bases, leaving 14 bases between the germline ends. This CDR3 is 14 amino acids long. CDR3 DNA: TGTGCCAGCAGCCCCAACAGGGAATTCACTGAAGCTTTCTTT. This encodes CASSPNREFTEAFF.

The CDR3 coding sequence is TGTGCCAGCAGTTCCGACAGGGCTGCAACTAATGAAAAACTGTTTTTT. It yields the protein CASSSDRAATNEKLFF. The chain couples TRBV27 to TRBJ1-4; 7 bases match TRBD1. The germline CDR1 and CDR2 sequences are MNHEY and SMNVEV (reference sequence). Trimming cost V 4 bases and J 0 bases; bases outside gene matches: 5. This CDR3 is 16 amino acids long.

The chain is built from TRBV3-1 (or the pseudogene TRBV3-2) and TRBJ1-1; 11 positions agree with TRBD1. The CDR3 contains 13 residues. Trimming took 5 bases from V and 11 from J; bases not matched to a gene: 7. Germline V CDR1 and CDR2: LGHDT, YNNKEL (reference sequence). CDR3 in amino acids: CASSKGTGGEAFF. CDR3 DNA sequence: TGTGCCAGCAGCAAAGGGACAGGGGGGGAGGCTTTCTTT.

V usage is TRBV6-5 and J usage is TRBJ1-5, with TRBD1 matching over 10 bases. This CDR3 has 16 residues. J was trimmed by 5 bases and V by 0 bases; bases with no gene match: 4. Germline values: CDR1 MNHEY, CDR2 SVGAGI. CDR3 coding DNA: TGTGCCAGCAGTTACTCATGGACAGGGGGGCATCAGCCCCAGCATTTT. Its translation: CASSYSWTGGHQPQHF.

This clone was observed a few times. V usage is TRBV3-1 (or the pseudogene TRBV3-2) and J usage is TRBJ1-1, with D uncertain. The germline CDR1 and CDR2 sequences are LGHDT and YNNKEL (reference sequence). The CDR3 is 16 residues long. The V gene lost 4 bases and the J gene lost 10 bases, with 25 bases spanning the gap. The CDR3 reads CASSPDESGGFIGAFF. The CDR3 region has the DNA TGTGCCAGCAGCCCAGACGAAAGTGGAGGTTTTATCGGAGCTTTCTTT.

This chain links TRBV28 with TRBJ2-3, with D tentatively TRBD1 (5 bases). The CDR3 contains 13 residues. V was trimmed by 6 bases and J by 0 bases, leaving 7 bases between them. Germline V lookup: CDR1 MDHEN, CDR2 SYDVKM. The CDR3 loop is CASRPGSTDTQYF. As DNA, the CDR3 is TGTGCCAGCAGACCAGGGAGCACAGATACGCAGTATTTT.

The chain links TRBV7-2 to TRBJ2-1, with 7 bases identical to TRBD1. CDR1 SGHTA and CDR2 FQGNSA come from the germline V gene. The CDR3 extends over 15 amino acids. V lost 5 bases to trimming and J lost 2 bases; unmatched junction nucleotides: 6. CDR3 in DNA: TGTGCCAGCAGCCTCTGGGACAGAACCTACAATGAGCAGTTCTTC. Protein product: CASSLWDRTYNEQFF.

The rearrangement links TRBV4-3 to TRBJ2-2; 8 bases agree with TRBD1. Germline V gene sequence: CDR1 LGHNA, CDR2 YSLEER. The trim removed 3 bases at V and 8 bases at J, leaving 11 bases unmatched. The CDR3 has 16 residues. CDR3 residues: CASSQGSFRGLGELFF. The CDR3 DNA reads as TGCGCCAGCAGCCAGGGTTCTTTCAGGGGGCTGGGGGAGCTGTTTTTT.

The chain uses TRBV10-3 and TRBJ1-4; D is unclear. This CDR3 has 12 amino acids. V lost 8 bases and J lost 4, with 8 bases in between. Germline V gene lookup returns CDR1 ENHRY and CDR2 SYGVKD. This CDR3 reads CAIGQYNEKLFF. The CDR3 coding sequence is TGTGCCATCGGGCAGTATAATGAAAAACTGTTTTTT.

This clone was observed once. The rearrangement uses TRBV9 and TRBJ2-3, with TRBD2 identical over 8 bases. The germline CDR1 and CDR2 sequences are SGDLS and YYNGEE. This CDR3 region has 16 residues. The trim removed 4 bases at V and 0 bases at J, leaving 7 bases unmatched. Here the CDR3 DNA reads TGTGCCAGCAGCCCTACTAGCGGCTCTAGCACAGATACGCAGTATTTT. It translates to CASSPTSGSSTDTQYF.

V is TRBV9 and J is TRBJ2-1, with TRBD2 as a possible D gene (5 bases). The CDR3 is 16 amino acids. V was clipped by 5 bases and J by 0 bases, with 15 bases between them. Germline CDR1 reads SGDLS; CDR2 reads YYNGEE. CDR3 in amino acids: CASSGDSESSYNEQFF. DNA of the CDR3: TGTGCCAGCAGTGGAGATAGCGAGAGCTCCTACAATGAGCAGTTCTTC.

The chain joins TRBV28 to TRBJ2-7, with 7 bases fitting TRBD2. J was trimmed by 10 bases and V by 3 bases; bases with no gene match: 9. This CDR3 contains 13 residues. Germline V gives CDR1 MDHEN, CDR2 SYDVKM. CDR3 amino acids: CASSFGSGRIQYF. In DNA, the CDR3 is TGTGCCAGCAGTTTTGGTAGCGGGCGAATTCAGTACTTC.

This clone has only a few counts. The chain's CDR3 is CASSVDPTGEQFF. In DNA form, the CDR3 reads TGTGCCAGCAGCGTTGATCCCACGGGGGAGCAGTTCTTC. V and J are TRBV9 and TRBJ2-1; a possible D gene is TRBD2 (5 bases). The V end was cut by 2 bases, the J end by 10 bases, with 13 bases between. This CDR3 is built from 13 residues. Germline loops: CDR1 SGDLS, CDR2 YYNGEE.

This chain links TRBV11-2 with TRBJ2-1; TRBD2 matches at 11 bases. Germline loops: CDR1 SGHAT, CDR2 FQNNGV. V trimming: 5 bases; J trimming: 0 bases; junction bases outside the gene matches: 6. The CDR3 is 17 amino acids. The DNA of the CDR3 is TGTGCCAGCAGCACACTAGCGGGAGCCCCCTCCTACAATGAGCAGTTCTTC. This codes for CASSTLAGAPSYNEQFF.

This clone appeared a few times. The chain is built from TRBV4-1 and TRBJ2-2, with 8 nucleotides matching TRBD2. CDR1 is MGHRA and CDR2 is YSYEKL in the germline V gene. The CDR3 loop spans 18 amino acids. The V gene end was trimmed by 3 bases and the J gene end by 1 base; junction bases not matched to a gene: 10. DNA for the CDR3: TGCGCCAGCAGCCACCGACTAGCGCCAGAATTGAACACCGGGGAGCTGTTTTTT. It specifies CASSHRLAPELNTGELFF.

This chain uses TRBV7-3 with TRBJ2-2, with TRBD2 matching over 11 bases. Looked up from germline, CDR1 is SGHTA and CDR2 is FQGTGA. The CDR3 has 16 amino acids. J was trimmed by 6 bases and V by 5 bases; bases with no gene match: 8. As DNA, the CDR3 is TGTGCCAGCAGCCCTTATAGCGGGAGGGGGGCCGGGGAGCTGTTTTTT. It encodes CASSPYSGRGAGELFF. The full variable domain, rest sourced from reference TRBV7-3 and TRBJ2-2, is GAGVSQTPSNKVTEKGKYVELRCDPISGHTALYWYRQSLGQGPEFLIYFQGTGAADDSGLPNDRFFAVRPEGSVSTLKIQRTERGDSAVYLCASSPYSGRGAGELFFGEGSRLTVL.

V gene TRBV11-3 combines with J gene TRBJ2-3; 10 nucleotides match TRBD1. V was clipped by 5 bases and J by 4 bases; unmatched bases: 9. The CDR3 loop spans 16 amino acids. Germline lookup yields CDR1 SGHNT and CDR2 YENEEA. The CDR3 here is CASSVGDRGSADTQYF. CDR3 bases: TGTGCCAGCAGCGTGGGGGACAGGGGATCGGCAGATACGCAGTATTTT.